This T cell receptor (beta chain) was retrieved from a study of T cells in Graves' hyperthyroidism and ophthalmopathy. Authors of the study amplified TCR beta CDR3 regions from RNA transcripts. TCR CDR3 underwent first-round RT-PCR with the HTBI primer set. One entry per CDR3 protein results from TCRdb running MiXCR on the multiplex PCR reads. This sample yields about 660,000 distinct CDR3 sequences, of which just under 45% are seen a single time; about 7.2% belongs to the top ten. The CDR3 sequence is 11 residues long. The V gene lost 3 bases and the J gene lost 9 bases, with 7 bases spanning the gap. Germline assignment: CDR1 SEHNR and CDR2 FQNEAQ (reference sequence). Concerning this clonotype itself: No antigen is known for it.

A patient was excluded if there was uncontrolled infection, other autoimmune disease, pregnancy or lactation. The study, taken as a whole, reports: Median prediction lead before ophthalmopathy onset was 5 to 7 months with the model. A 13 V-J signature model discriminated ophthalmopathy versus stable hyperthyroidism. Blood also held most thyroid clonotypes expanded beyond 0.001.

This receptor was taken from an adult man with Graves' disease, either hyperthyroidism or ophthalmopathy (not recorded which). The chain couples TRBV7-9 to TRBJ2-3; D gene ambiguous. The specimen sequenced was peripheral blood or thyroid tissue (not recorded which). CDR3 DNA: TGTGCCAGCAGCTTTCAGAAAACGCAGTATTTT. Translation gives CASSFQKTQYF. The full variable domain, rest sourced from reference TRBV7-9 and TRBJ2-3, is DTGVSQNPRHKITKRGQNVTFRCDPISEHNRLYWYRQTLGQGPEFLTYFQNEAQLEKSRLLSDRFSAERPKGSFSTLEIQRTEQGDSAMYLCASSFQKTQYFGPGTRLTVL.